This note documents a single T cell receptor beta chain sequence. A much more abundant neighbour one base away suggests this may be a read error. Germline-derived CDR1 and CDR2 are WSHSY and SAAADI. CDR3 length equals 18 residues. The data originate from a study of early T cells in non-severe SARS-CoV-2 infection. TCRdb itself ran the 5' RACE reads through MiXCR, one entry per CDR3 protein. This repertoire shows about 29,000 distinct CDR3 sequences, more than 4.5% found once; its top ten account for about a tenth. The clonotype originates from an adult who was a healthcare worker with PCR-confirmed SARS-CoV-2 infection or an uninfected control (not recorded which). The chain uses TRBV10-2 and TRBJ2-5; 14 nucleotides match TRBD2. The specimen was whole blood. The CDR3, as DNA: TGCGCCAGCAGTGATTGGACTAGCGGGGGGACAATCCAAGAGACCCAGTCCTTC. This sequence encodes CASSDWTSGGTIQETQSF.